One sample yielded the 23 T cell receptor beta chains listed below, sequenced in a study of blood T cell repertoires in COVID-19. Assay: immunoSEQ multiplex PCR; the TCRdb copy retains only in-frame clones and omits some. The repertoire holds roughly 100,000 clones, with roughly 84% as singletons. The sequenced sample consisted of peripheral blood. The receptors were sampled from a human donor in a cohort sampled during active COVID-19.

The chain combines TRBV29-1 with TRBJ1-2; D call uncertain. From germline, CDR1 is SQVTM and CDR2 ANQGSEA. This CDR3 contains 16 residues. Trimming took 2 bases from V and 0 from J, leaving 16 bases between them. The CDR3 DNA reads TGCAGCGTTGAACCGACCTACAGACACCCTAACTATGGCTACACCTTC. It specifies CSVEPTYRHPNYGYTF.

This chain joins TRBV6-5 and TRBJ1-1, with TRBD1 as a possible D gene (6 bases). This CDR3 is built from 13 residues. Germline CDR1 is MNHEY and CDR2 is SVGAGI. Trimming took off 5 bases at V and 5 bases at J, with 12 bases between the two ends. CDR3: CASSPTGKTEAFF. DNA for the CDR3: TGTGCCAGCAGTCCAACAGGGAAGACTGAAGCTTTCTTT.

The chain is built from TRBV29-1 and TRBJ1-4, with D possibly TRBD1 on 5 matching bases. CDR1 SQVTM and CDR2 ANQGSEA come from the germline V gene. CDR3 length equals 13 residues. Trimming left V 2 bases short and J 5 bases short, with 9 bases between. CDR3 nucleotide sequence: TGCAGCGTTGAACAGGGTGCGAATGAAAAACTGTTTTTT. Translation gives CSVEQGANEKLFF.

J is TRBJ2-7 and V is TRBV6-2 or TRBV6-3; 14 bases are a match to TRBD2. The CDR3 length is 16 residues. Germline CDR1 and CDR2: MNHEY and SVGEGT. With 4 bases clipped from V and 5 bases from J, the junction kept 7 bases outside the gene matches. CDR3 region: CASSSRLAGGPNEQYF. CDR3 coding DNA: TGTGCCAGCAGTTCCCGACTAGCGGGAGGGCCTAACGAGCAGTACTTC.

The chain links TRBV6-5 to TRBJ2-7, with 9 positions matching TRBD1. Trimming cost V 2 bases and J 4 bases; bases outside gene matches: 6. There are 15 residues in the CDR3. Germline CDR1 MNHEY, CDR2 SVGAGI. In DNA, the CDR3 is TGTGCCAGCAGTTACACACAAGGGACAGGGTACGAGCAGTACTTC. This sequence encodes CASSYTQGTGYEQYF.

This clone was recorded only once. V is TRBV12-5 and J is TRBJ2-7; D is uncertain. Trimming pared 5 bases from V and 8 bases from J, leaving 19 bases between. The V gene's germline CDR1 is LGHNT and CDR2 FRNRAP. This CDR3 is 14 amino acids long. In nucleotides, the CDR3 is TGTGCTAGTGGTCTGCCCTCGGTCCTCTCGCAGCAGTACTTC. Encoded protein: CASGLPSVLSQQYF.

The gene calls are TRBV28 and TRBJ1-2; D not resolved. The germline V gene has CDR1 MDHEN and CDR2 SYDVKM. Trimming pared 2 bases from V and 2 bases from J, leaving 9 bases between. The length of the CDR3 is 14 residues. The CDR3 DNA follows: TGTGCCAGCAGTTTAGGGCAGGAAAACTATGGCTACACCTTC. Translation: CASSLGQENYGYTF.

This sequence joins TRBV28 and TRBJ1-5, with a weak D call TRBD1 (6 bases). Germline V gene data show CDR1 as MDHEN and CDR2 as SYDVKM. The CDR3 consists of 15 residues. V lost 1 base to trimming and J lost 9 bases, with 16 bases between them. CDR3 loop: CASSLLVRGRRPQHF. DNA of the CDR3: TGTGCCAGCAGTTTATTAGTCAGGGGCCGGCGGCCCCAGCATTTT.

V is TRBV5-1 and J is TRBJ2-7; the D is unclear. The CDR3 spans 14 residues. The V end was cut by 0 bases, the J end by 3 bases, with 10 bases between. Germline values: CDR1 SGHRS, CDR2 YFSETQ. DNA of the CDR3: TGCGCCAGCAGCTTGGAACAGAGACACTACGAGCAGTACTTC. It codes for CASSLEQRHYEQYF. Drawing the rest from reference TRBV5-1 and TRBJ2-7, the complete variable domain is KAGVTQTPRYLIKTRGQQVTLSCSPISGHRSVSWYQQTPGQGLQFLFEYFSETQRNKGNFPGRFSGRQFSNSRSEMNVSTLELGDSALYLCASSLEQRHYEQYFGPGTRLTVT.

The V and J genes are TRBV7-6 and TRBJ2-3, with 9 bases aligning to TRBD2. The CDR3 has 16 residues. Germline loops: CDR1 SGHVS, CDR2 FNYEAQ. V lost 2 bases, J lost 6 bases, and 9 bases stayed unmatched. The CDR3 protein is CASSLLRGGLSDTQYF. The DNA of the CDR3 is TGTGCCAGCAGCTTACTGCGGGGGGGCCTATCGGATACGCAGTATTTT. The variable domain in full, with the rest retrieved from reference TRBV7-6 and TRBJ2-3, is GAGVSQSPRYKVTKRGQDVALRCDPISGHVSLYWYRQALGQGPEFLTYFNYEAQQDKSGLPNDRFSAERPEGSISTLTIQRTEQRDSAMYRCASSLLRGGLSDTQYFGPGTRLTVL.

The genes are TRBV11-2 and TRBJ2-7, with 9 nucleotides matching TRBD1. The CDR3 is 15 amino acids. Trimming cost V 5 bases and J 6 bases; bases outside gene matches: 11. Germline V gives CDR1 SGHAT, CDR2 FQNNGV. This CDR3 is CASSVTGTGNIEQYF. The CDR3 DNA sequence: TGTGCCAGCAGCGTAACCGGGACAGGGAACATCGAGCAGTACTTC.

The chain joins TRBV28 to TRBJ1-5; 8 bases are shared with TRBD1. V was clipped by 2 bases and J by 4 bases; unmatched bases: 7. The CDR3 totals 16 residues. From germline, CDR1 is MDHEN and CDR2 SYDVKM. The chain's CDR3 is CASSLRTGSRNQPQHF. The CDR3 DNA reads as TGTGCCAGCAGTTTAAGGACAGGGTCAAGGAATCAGCCCCAGCATTTT.

A single count supports this clone. This sequence joins TRBV5-4 and TRBJ2-1; 8 positions agree with TRBD1. The CDR3 has 19 residues. V gave up 3 bases and J gave up 0 bases; unmatched junction bases: 14. Germline loops: CDR1 SGHNT, CDR2 YYREEE (reference sequence). CDR3 coding DNA: TGTGCCAGCAGCTCCCGGGGACAGGTATCTATAATCTCCTACAATGAGCAGTTCTTC. Protein product: CASSSRGQVSIISYNEQFF.

The V call is TRBV3-1 (or the pseudogene TRBV3-2), the J call TRBJ1-3, with unresolved D. This CDR3 is built from 15 residues. Per germline, CDR1 LGHDT and CDR2 YNNKEL (reference sequence). Trimming removed 4 bases at V and 0 bases at J, with 10 bases between. For the CDR3, the DNA is TGTGCCAGCAGCCCCAACGGGAACTCTGGAAACACCATATATTTT. This codes for CASSPNGNSGNTIYF.

This rearrangement joins TRBV6-5 to TRBJ2-5, with a possible D match to TRBD1 (6 bases). V dropped 6 bases and J dropped 5 bases, with 10 bases sitting between them. Germline V gene sequence: CDR1 MNHEY, CDR2 SVGAGI. This CDR3 has 12 residues. In DNA form, the CDR3 reads TGTGCCAGCAGCCGGCAGGGGGAGACCCAGTACTTC. It translates to CASSRQGETQYF.

J is TRBJ2-2 and V is TRBV7-6; 9 nucleotides match TRBD2. V lost 1 base and J lost 3; bases outside the gene matches: 3. This CDR3 has 16 amino acids. Germline V gives CDR1 SGHVS, CDR2 FNYEAQ. DNA of the CDR3: TGTGCCAGCAGCTTAGTCCCTAGCGGGGACACCGGGGAGCTGTTTTTT. It yields the protein CASSLVPSGDTGELFF.

This clone appeared once. V and J are TRBV7-2 and TRBJ2-7, with 8 bases that match TRBD1. The germline V gene encodes CDR1 SGHTA and CDR2 FQGNSA. The CDR3 loop spans 14 amino acids. J was trimmed by 2 bases and V by 5 bases; bases with no gene match: 5. The CDR3 is CASSVDRGPYEQYF. The CDR3 nucleotides are TGTGCCAGCAGCGTCGACAGGGGACCCTACGAGCAGTACTTC.

The rearrangement uses TRBV5-6 and TRBJ1-2; D gene uncertain. The germline V and J ends were trimmed by 1 base and 4 bases, with 5 bases remaining between them. This CDR3 has 12 amino acids. Germline CDR1 and CDR2: SGHDT and YYEEEE. The CDR3, as DNA: TGTGCCAGCAGCTTGAACATCTATGGCTACACCTTC. Amino acids: CASSLNIYGYTF.

This sequence joins TRBV7-8 and TRBJ2-2; a weak D match, TRBD2 (6 bases). The CDR3 runs 14 residues. The germline V gene encodes CDR1 SGHVS and CDR2 FQNEAQ. V dropped 8 bases and J dropped 0 bases, with 10 bases sitting between them. CDR3 loop: CASFWGANTGELFF. The DNA for the CDR3 is TGTGCCAGCTTTTGGGGGGCGAACACCGGGGAGCTGTTTTTT.

The chain is built from TRBV15 and TRBJ1-5, with a possible D match to TRBD1 (6 bases). V lost 0 bases and J lost 2, with 11 bases in between. The CDR3 has 16 residues. Per germline, CDR1 LNHNV and CDR2 YYDKDF (reference sequence). CDR3 DNA: TGTGCCACCAGCAGAGAACAGGGTGAAGGCAATCAGCCCCAGCATTTT. Amino acids: CATSREQGEGNQPQHF.

This clone showed up just once. The chain recombines TRBV5-8 with TRBJ2-1; 13 nucleotides align to TRBD2. CDR3 length: 17 amino acids. V lost 1 base to trimming and J lost 4 bases; unmatched junction nucleotides: 5. Germline V gene sequence: CDR1 SGHTS, CDR2 YDEGEE. The CDR3 region is CASSLSGTSGTYNEQFF. CDR3 coding DNA: TGTGCCAGCAGCTTGTCCGGGACTAGCGGGACGTACAATGAGCAGTTCTTC.

This clone appeared a single time. The chain joins TRBV19 to TRBJ2-3; 7 nucleotides line up with TRBD1. The CDR3 is made up of 13 amino acids. The germline CDR1 and CDR2 sequences are LNHDA and SQIVND (reference sequence). The ends lost 7 bases at V and 3 bases at J; junction bases unmatched: 4. The CDR3 region is CASKIQGTDTQYF. The DNA for the CDR3 is TGTGCCAGTAAGATACAGGGGACAGATACGCAGTATTTT.

This clone occurred a few times. This chain connects TRBV7-9 to TRBJ1-3, with D unresolved. Germline CDR1 and CDR2: SEHNR and FQNEAQ (reference sequence). CDR3 length: 14 amino acids. V was trimmed by 5 bases and J by 0 bases, leaving 8 bases between them. This CDR3 is CASSRIDSGNTIYF. DNA of the CDR3: TGTGCCAGCAGCCGTATAGACTCTGGAAACACCATATATTTT. The variable domain in full, with the rest retrieved from reference TRBV7-9 and TRBJ1-3, is DTGVSQNPRHKITKRGQNVTFRCDPISEHNRLYWYRQTLGQGPEFLTYFQNEAQLEKSRLLSDRFSAERPKGSFSTLEIQRTEQGDSAMYLCASSRIDSGNTIYFGEGSWLTVV.